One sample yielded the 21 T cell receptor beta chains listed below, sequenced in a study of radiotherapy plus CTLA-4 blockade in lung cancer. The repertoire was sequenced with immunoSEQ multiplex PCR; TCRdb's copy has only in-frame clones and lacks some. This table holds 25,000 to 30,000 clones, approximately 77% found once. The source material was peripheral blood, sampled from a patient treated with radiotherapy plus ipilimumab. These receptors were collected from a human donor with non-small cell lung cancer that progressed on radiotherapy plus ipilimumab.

The CDR3 here is CASSWGGQGDTEAFF. CDR3 sequence (DNA): TGCGCCAGCAGCTGGGGTGGACAGGGGGACACTGAAGCTTTCTTT. This sequence joins TRBV5-1 and TRBJ1-1, with 10 bases aligning to TRBD1. The CDR3 totals 15 residues. CDR1 is SGHRS and CDR2 is YFSETQ in the germline V gene. Germline trimming cut 3 bases from V and 3 bases from J; bases unmatched to any gene: 5.

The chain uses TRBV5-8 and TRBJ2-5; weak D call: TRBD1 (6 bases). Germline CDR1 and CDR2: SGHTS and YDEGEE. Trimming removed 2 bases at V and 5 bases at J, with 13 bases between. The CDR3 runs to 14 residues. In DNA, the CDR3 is TGTGCCAGCAGCTTCATGGGACAACGGGAGACCCAGTACTTC. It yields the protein CASSFMGQRETQYF.

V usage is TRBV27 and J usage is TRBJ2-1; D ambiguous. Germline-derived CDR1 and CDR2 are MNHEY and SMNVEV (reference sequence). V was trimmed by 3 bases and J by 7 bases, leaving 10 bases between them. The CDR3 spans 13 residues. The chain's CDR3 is CASSLILGNEQFF. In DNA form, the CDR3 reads TGTGCCAGCAGTTTGATTCTGGGGAATGAGCAGTTCTTC.

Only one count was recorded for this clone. CDR3 in DNA: TGCGCCAGCAGCCAGTCCCCGGTCTCTGGTGGAGAGACCCAGTACTTC. This translates into CASSQSPVSGGETQYF. The chain has TRBV4-1 and TRBJ2-5; D unclear. Between the trimmed V and J ends, which lost 3 bases and 4 bases, there was a span of 18 bases. Germline CDR1 is MGHRA and CDR2 is YSYEKL. CDR3 length: 16 residues.

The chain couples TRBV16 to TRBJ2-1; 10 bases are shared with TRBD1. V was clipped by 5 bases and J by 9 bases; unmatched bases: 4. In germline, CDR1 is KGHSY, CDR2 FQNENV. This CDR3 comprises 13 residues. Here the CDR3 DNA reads TGTGCCAGCAGCGGACAGGGGGAGGGTGAGCAGTTCTTC. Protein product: CASSGQGEGEQFF.

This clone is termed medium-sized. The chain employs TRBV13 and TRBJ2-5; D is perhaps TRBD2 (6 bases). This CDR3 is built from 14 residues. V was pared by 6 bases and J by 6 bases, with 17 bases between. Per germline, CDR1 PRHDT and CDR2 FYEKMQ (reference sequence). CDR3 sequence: CASREEGSPKTQYF. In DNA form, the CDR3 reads TGTGCCAGCAGAGAGGAGGGCTCCCCCAAGACCCAGTACTTC.

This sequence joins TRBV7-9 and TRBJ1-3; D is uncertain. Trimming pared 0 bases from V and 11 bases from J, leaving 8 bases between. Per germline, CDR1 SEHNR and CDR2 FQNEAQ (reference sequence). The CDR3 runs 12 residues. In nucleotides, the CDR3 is TGTGCCAGCAGCTTAGCGCCCCTCCCCATATATTTT. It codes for CASSLAPLPIYF.

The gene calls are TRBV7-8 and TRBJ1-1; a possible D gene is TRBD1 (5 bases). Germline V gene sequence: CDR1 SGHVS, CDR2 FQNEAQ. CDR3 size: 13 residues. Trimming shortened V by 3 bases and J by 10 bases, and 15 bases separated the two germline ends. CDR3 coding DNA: TGTGCCAGCAGCTTCTCAGGGTCCTCAGGAGCTTTCTTT. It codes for CASSFSGSSGAFF.

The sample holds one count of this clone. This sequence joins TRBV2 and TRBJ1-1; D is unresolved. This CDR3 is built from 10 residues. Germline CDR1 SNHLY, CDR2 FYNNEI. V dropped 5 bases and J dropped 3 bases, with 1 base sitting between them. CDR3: CASSYTEAFF. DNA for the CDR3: TGTGCCAGCAGTTACACTGAAGCTTTCTTT.

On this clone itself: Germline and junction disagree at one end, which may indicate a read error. CDR3 loop: CASSDSEARRRIF. CDR3 coding DNA: TGTGCCAGCAGTGACTCCGAAGCCCGGAGGCGGATCTTC. V and J are TRBV2 and TRBJ2-1; TRBD2 is a possible D gene (5 bases). CDR1 and CDR2 (germline): SNHLY, FYNNEI. This CDR3 spans 13 amino acids.

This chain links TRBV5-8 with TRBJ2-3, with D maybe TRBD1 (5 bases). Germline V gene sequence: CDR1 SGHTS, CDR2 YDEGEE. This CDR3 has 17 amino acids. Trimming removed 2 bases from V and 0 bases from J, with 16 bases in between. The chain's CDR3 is CASSFVRPGSSTDTQYF. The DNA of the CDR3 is TGTGCCAGCAGCTTTGTAAGGCCAGGGTCTAGCACAGATACGCAGTATTTT.

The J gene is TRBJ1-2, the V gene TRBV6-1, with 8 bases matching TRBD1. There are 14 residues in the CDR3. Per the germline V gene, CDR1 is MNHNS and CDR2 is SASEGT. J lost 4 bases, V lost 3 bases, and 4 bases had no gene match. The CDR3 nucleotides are TGTGCCAGCAGTGAGGCAGGGGGCTCCTATGGCTACACCTTC. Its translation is CASSEAGGSYGYTF.

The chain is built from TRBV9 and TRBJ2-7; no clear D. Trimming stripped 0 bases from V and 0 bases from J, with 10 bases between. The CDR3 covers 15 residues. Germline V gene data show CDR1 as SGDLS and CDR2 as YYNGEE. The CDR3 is CASSVGASYSYEQYF. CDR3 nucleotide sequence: TGTGCCAGCAGCGTAGGCGCATCCTACTCCTACGAGCAGTACTTC.

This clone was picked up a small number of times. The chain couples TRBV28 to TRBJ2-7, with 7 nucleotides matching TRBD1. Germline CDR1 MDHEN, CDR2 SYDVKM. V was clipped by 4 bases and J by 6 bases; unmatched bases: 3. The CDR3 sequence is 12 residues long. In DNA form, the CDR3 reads TGTGCCAGCAGTTCACAGGGGCTCGAGCAGTACTTC. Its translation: CASSSQGLEQYF.

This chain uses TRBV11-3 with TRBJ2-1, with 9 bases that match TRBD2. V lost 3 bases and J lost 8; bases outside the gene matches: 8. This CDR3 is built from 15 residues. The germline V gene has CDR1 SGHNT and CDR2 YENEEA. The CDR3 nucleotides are TGTGCCAGCAGCTTGGGCGGGGGGGCCGGAGATGAGCAGTTCTTC. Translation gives CASSLGGGAGDEQFF.

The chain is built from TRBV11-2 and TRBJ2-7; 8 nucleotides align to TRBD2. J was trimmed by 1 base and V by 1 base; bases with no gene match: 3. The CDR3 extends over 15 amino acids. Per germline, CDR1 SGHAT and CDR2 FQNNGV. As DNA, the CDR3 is TGTGCCAGCAGCTTAGCGGGGGGGAGTTCCTACGAGCAGTACTTC. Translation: CASSLAGGSSYEQYF.

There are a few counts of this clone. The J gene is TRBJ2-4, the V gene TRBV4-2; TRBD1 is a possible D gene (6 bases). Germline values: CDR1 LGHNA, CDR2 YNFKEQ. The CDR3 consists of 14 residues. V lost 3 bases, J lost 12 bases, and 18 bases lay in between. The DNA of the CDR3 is TGTGCCAGCAGCCATCCACCCGCACAGGGCGGTCAGTACTTC. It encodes CASSHPPAQGGQYF.

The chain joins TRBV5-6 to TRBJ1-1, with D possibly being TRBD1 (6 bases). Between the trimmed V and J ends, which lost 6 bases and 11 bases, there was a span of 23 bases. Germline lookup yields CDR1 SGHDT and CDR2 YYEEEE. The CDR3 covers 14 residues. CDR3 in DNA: TGTGCCAGCAACCCGCGGGGGGGCAGGCGAAACGCTTTCTTT. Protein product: CASNPRGGRRNAFF.

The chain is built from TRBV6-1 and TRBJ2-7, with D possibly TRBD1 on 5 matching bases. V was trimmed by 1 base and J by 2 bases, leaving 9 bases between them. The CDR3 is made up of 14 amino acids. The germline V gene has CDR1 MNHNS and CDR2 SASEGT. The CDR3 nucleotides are TGTGCCAGCAGTGAAGGGGGCGCCCCCTACGAGCAGTACTTC. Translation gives CASSEGGAPYEQYF.

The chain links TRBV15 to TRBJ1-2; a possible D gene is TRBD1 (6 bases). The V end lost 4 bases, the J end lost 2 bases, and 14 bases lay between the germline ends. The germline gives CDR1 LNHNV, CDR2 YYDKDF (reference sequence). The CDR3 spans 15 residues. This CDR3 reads CATSTNPGTNYGYTF. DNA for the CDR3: TGTGCCACCAGCACCAATCCCGGGACAAACTATGGCTACACCTTC.

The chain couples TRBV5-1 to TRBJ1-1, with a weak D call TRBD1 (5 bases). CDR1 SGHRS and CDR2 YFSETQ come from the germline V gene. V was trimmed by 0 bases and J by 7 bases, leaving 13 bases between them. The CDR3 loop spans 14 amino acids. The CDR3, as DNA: TGCGCCAGCAGCTTGGAGGGCAGGGCCGGTGAAGCTTTCTTT. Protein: CASSLEGRAGEAFF.